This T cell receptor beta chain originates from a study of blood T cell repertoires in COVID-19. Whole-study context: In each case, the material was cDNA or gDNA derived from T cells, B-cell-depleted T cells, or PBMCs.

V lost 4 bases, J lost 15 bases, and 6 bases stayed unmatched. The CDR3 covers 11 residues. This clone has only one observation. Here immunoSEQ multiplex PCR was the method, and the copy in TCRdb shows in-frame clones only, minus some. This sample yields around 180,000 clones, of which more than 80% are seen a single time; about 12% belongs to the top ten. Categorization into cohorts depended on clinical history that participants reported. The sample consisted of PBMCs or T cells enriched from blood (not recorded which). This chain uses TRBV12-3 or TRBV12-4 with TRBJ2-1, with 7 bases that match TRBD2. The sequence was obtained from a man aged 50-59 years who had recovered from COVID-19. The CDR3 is CASSSLASRFF. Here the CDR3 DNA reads TGTGCCAGCAGTTCACTAGCGTCGCGGTTCTTC.